A selection of T cell receptor beta chains follows, all from one sample in a study of lymphopenia after photon versus proton radiotherapy. Profiled with immunoSEQ multiplex PCR; TCRdb holds only in-frame clones, not every one. The repertoire holds roughly 30,000 clones, roughly four fifths seen once, with roughly a third in the top ten. Sequencing used peripheral blood, obtained from a patient treated with photon-based radiotherapy. The receptors were gathered from a man aged 45 to 65 with gastric cancer. Each CDR3 is given with its conserved first and last residue. The order of the fields is clone size, J gene, V gene, D gene, CDR3 protein, CDR3 DNA. A D gene is named only where the DNA matches it firmly. Clone size is stated in some rows and not others, as once, few, many or a class when expanded.

size: -; J: TRBJ1-1; V: TRBV14; D: -; CDR3: CASSHLLNTEAFF; DNA: TGTGCCAGCAGCCATTTACTGAACACTGAAGCTTTCTTT
size: -; J: TRBJ2-5; V: TRBV21-1; D: -; CDR3: CASSKSETQYF; DNA: TGTGCCAGCAGCAAGTCGGAGACCCAGTACTTC
size: -; J: TRBJ2-1; V: TRBV19; D: -; CDR3: CASSISSSNNEQFF; DNA: TGTGCCAGTAGTATTAGCAGTTCCAATAATGAGCAGTTCTTC
size: -; J: TRBJ2-2; V: TRBV6-5; D: TRBD1; CDR3: CASSYRTGWPPGELFF; DNA: TGTGCCAGCAGTTATCGGACAGGGTGGCCCCCCGGGGAGCTGTTTTTT
size: -; J: TRBJ1-2; V: TRBV6-5; D: -; CDR3: CASRPEGHGYTF; DNA: TGTGCCAGCCGCCCGGAGGGGCATGGCTACACCTTC
size: -; J: TRBJ1-5; V: TRBV6-6; D: TRBD1; CDR3: CASSYIGQGSNQPQHF; DNA: TGTGCCAGCAGTTACATCGGACAGGGGAGCAATCAGCCCCAGCATTTT
size: -; J: TRBJ2-7; V: TRBV10-3; D: TRBD1; CDR3: CAIRGTGADGEQYF; DNA: TGTGCCATCAGGGGGACAGGGGCAGACGGGGAGCAGTACTTC
size: once; J: TRBJ1-3; V: TRBV20-1; D: -; CDR3: CSATVGNTIYF; DNA: TGCAGTGCTACGGTTGGAAACACCATATATTTT
size: -; J: TRBJ1-2; V: TRBV6-1; D: -; CDR3: CASRQESGYTF; DNA: TGTGCCAGCAGGCAGGAGTCTGGCTACACCTTC
size: -; J: TRBJ1-5; V: TRBV30; D: -; CDR3: CAWSPTGSNNQPQHF; DNA: TGTGCCTGGAGCCCTACAGGGTCGAACAATCAGCCCCAGCATTTT
size: -; J: TRBJ1-5; V: TRBV18; D: TRBD1; CDR3: CASSPGTGGAINQPQHF; DNA: TGTGCCAGCTCACCCGGGACAGGGGGGGCCATCAATCAGCCCCAGCATTTT
size: -; J: TRBJ2-2; V: TRBV6-4; D: -; CDR3: CASSDRATGELFF; DNA: TGTGCCAGCAGTGACAGGGCCACCGGGGAGCTGTTTTTT
size: -; J: TRBJ2-1; V: TRBV10-2; D: -; CDR3: CASSVLGSYNEQFF; DNA: TGCGCCAGCAGTGTTTTGGGATCCTACAATGAGCAGTTCTTC
size: -; J: TRBJ1-6; V: TRBV7-9; D: -; CDR3: CASSLETGPPNSPLHF; DNA: TGTGCCAGCAGCTTAGAAACAGGTCCACCAAATTCACCCCTCCACTTT
size: -; J: TRBJ2-1; V: TRBV5-1; D: TRBD2; CDR3: CASTLTSGVNEQFF; DNA: TGCGCCAGCACCTTGACTAGCGGGGTGAATGAGCAGTTCTTC
size: -; J: TRBJ2-2; V: TRBV19; D: -; CDR3: CASYQAGELFF; DNA: TGTGCCAGTTACCAAGCCGGGGAGCTGTTTTTT